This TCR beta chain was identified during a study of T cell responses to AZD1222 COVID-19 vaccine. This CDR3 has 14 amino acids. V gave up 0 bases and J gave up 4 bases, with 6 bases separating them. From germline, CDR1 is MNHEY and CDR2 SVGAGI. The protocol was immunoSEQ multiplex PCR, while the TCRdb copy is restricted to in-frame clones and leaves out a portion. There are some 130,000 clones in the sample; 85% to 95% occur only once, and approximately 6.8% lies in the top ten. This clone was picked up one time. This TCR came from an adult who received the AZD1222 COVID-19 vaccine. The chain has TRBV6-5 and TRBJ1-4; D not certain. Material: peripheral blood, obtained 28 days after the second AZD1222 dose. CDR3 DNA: TGTGCCAGCAGTTACTCGAGACTTAATGAAAAACTGTTTTTT. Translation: CASSYSRLNEKLFF.